This entry lists 29 T cell receptor beta chains sequenced from one sample in a study of T cell repertoires in cytomegalovirus infection. TCRdb itself ran the reads through MiXCR, one entry per CDR3 protein. The sample lists about 360,000 distinct CDR3 sequences, about a sixth occurring once. The specimen was PBMCs. These receptors all come from a human donor in good health (CMV status not recorded). Some clones in this sample may be carry-over from other donors' samples.

For the CDR3, the DNA is TGTGCCAGCAGTTTAGCGTACCAAGGCTATGGCTACACCTTC. The encoded protein is CASSLAYQGYGYTF. The gene calls are TRBV12-3 or TRBV12-4 and TRBJ1-2, with D uncertain. Trimming cost V 0 bases and J 4 bases, with 9 bases left between them. This CDR3 comprises 14 residues.

This sequence joins TRBV27 and TRBJ1-2; D is uncertain. CDR3 size: 13 residues. Germline CDR1 MNHEY, CDR2 SMNVEV (reference sequence). V was shortened by 8 bases and J by 6 bases, with 16 bases between the two germline ends. CDR3 residues: CASGYSGGDGYTF. The CDR3 coding sequence is TGTGCCAGCGGGTATTCGGGCGGCGATGGCTACACCTTC.

The sample holds many counts of this clonotype. The J gene is TRBJ2-5, the V gene TRBV7-2; tentative D call: TRBD1 (6 bases). Germline V gives CDR1 SGHTA, CDR2 FQGNSA. The length of the CDR3 is 14 residues. Trimming pared 6 bases from V and 9 bases from J, leaving 20 bases between. The CDR3 sequence is CASRTNRDAGPQYF. DNA of the CDR3: TGTGCCAGCAGAACCAACAGGGACGCAGGCCCCCAGTACTTC.

V and J are TRBV29-1 and TRBJ2-7; 8 positions match TRBD1. V shed 6 bases and J 2 bases; nucleotides not matched to a gene: 6. The germline CDR1 and CDR2 sequences are SQVTM and ANQGSEA. This CDR3 is 13 amino acids long. CDR3 sequence: CSVGPQGAYEQYF. Written as DNA, the CDR3 is TGCAGCGTCGGCCCACAGGGGGCCTACGAGCAGTACTTC.

CDR3 sequence: CSASRGAEMGQPQHF. In nucleotides, the CDR3 is TGCAGTGCCTCAAGGGGGGCAGAAATGGGTCAGCCCCAGCATTTT. The rearrangement joins TRBV20-1 to TRBJ1-5, with a possible D match to TRBD1 (6 bases). The CDR3 sequence is 15 residues long. In germline, CDR1 is DFQATT, CDR2 SNEGSKA (reference sequence). V was shortened by 6 bases and J by 6 bases, with 21 bases between the two germline ends.

The V call is TRBV5-1, the J call TRBJ1-5; D perhaps matches TRBD1 (5 bases). CDR3 length equals 17 residues. The ends were cut back, 0 bases at V and 2 bases at J, with 15 bases in the middle. CDR1 is SGHRS and CDR2 is YFSETQ in the germline V gene. CDR3 amino acids: CASSLGGTGGGNQPQHF. As DNA, the CDR3 is TGCGCCAGCAGCTTGGGCGGGACGGGAGGGGGCAATCAGCCCCAGCATTTT.

This clonotype was seen a few times. The chain recombines TRBV5-6 with TRBJ2-7, with D hard to call. The CDR3 spans 11 residues. Per the germline V gene, CDR1 is SGHDT and CDR2 is YYEEEE. V lost 4 bases, J lost 11 bases, and 13 bases lay in between. CDR3 DNA sequence: TGTGCCAGCAGCCTAGGGTCCCATGAGTACTTC. Its translation: CASSLGSHEYF.

This clonotype came up many times. A single base separates this from a much larger clone, so it may be a read error. This chain uses TRBV11-2 with TRBJ1-1, with D unresolved. Germline CDR1 SGHAT, CDR2 FQNNGV. Trimming pared 2 bases from V and 0 bases from J, leaving 4 bases between. This CDR3 region has 13 residues. CDR3 region: CASSLQVNTEAFF. CDR3 sequence (DNA): TGTGCCAGCAGCTTACAAGTGAACACTGAAGCTTTCTTT.

The sample holds a few counts of this clonotype. This rearrangement joins TRBV7-8 to TRBJ2-5; 13 bases are a match to TRBD2. Germline V CDR1 and CDR2: SGHVS, FQNEAQ. V dropped 5 bases and J dropped 5; count of bases not matched to a gene: 8. The CDR3 has 16 residues. In nucleotides, the CDR3 is TGTGCCAGCAGCATCTCGACTAGCGGGAGGACGGAGACCCAGTACTTC. Translation: CASSISTSGRTETQYF.

The sample holds a few counts of this clonotype. The chain carries TRBV27 and TRBJ2-7, with 12 bases fitting TRBD2. Germline CDR1 reads MNHEY; CDR2 reads SMNVEV (reference sequence). Losses at the gene ends were 5 bases for V and 2 bases for J; bases not matched to a gene: 4. The CDR3 spans 15 residues. The CDR3 here is CASSRLAGETYEQYF. Here the CDR3 DNA reads TGTGCCAGCAGTCGACTAGCGGGGGAGACCTACGAGCAGTACTTC.

The rearrangement links TRBV10-3 to TRBJ2-2; 11 bases are a match to TRBD2. Trimming removed 4 bases from V and 6 bases from J; junction bases left unmatched: 7. Germline CDR1 is ENHRY and CDR2 is SYGVKD. This CDR3 spans 16 amino acids. Here the CDR3 reads CAISGAGTSGSGELFF. DNA for the CDR3: TGTGCCATCAGTGGGGCCGGGACTAGCGGATCCGGGGAGCTGTTTTTT.

This clonotype was picked up many times. This sequence joins TRBV12-5 and TRBJ2-7; no definite D call. This CDR3 region has 15 residues. Trimming shortened V by 0 bases and J by 7 bases, and 16 bases separated the two germline ends. Germline V gene sequence: CDR1 LGHNT, CDR2 FRNRAP. The CDR3 protein is CASGLVRYGSYEQYF. The CDR3 region has the DNA TGTGCTAGTGGTTTGGTACGCTACGGCTCGTATGAGCAGTACTTC.

The V call is TRBV6-2 or TRBV6-3, the J call TRBJ2-7; D is uncertain. Germline CDR1 reads MNHEY; CDR2 reads SVGEGT. The CDR3 has 13 residues. The ends were cut back, 8 bases at V and 2 bases at J, with 13 bases in the middle. CDR3 sequence reads: CASAIRSTYEQYF. DNA of the CDR3: TGTGCCAGCGCAATCAGGTCGACCTACGAGCAGTACTTC.

V and J are TRBV2 and TRBJ1-2; unclear D gene. The CDR3 covers 14 residues. The V end lost 3 bases, the J end lost 4 bases, and 12 bases lay between the germline ends. Germline CDR1 is SNHLY and CDR2 is FYNNEI. CDR3 amino acids: CASSDGQATYGYTF. CDR3 coding DNA: TGTGCCAGCAGTGACGGCCAGGCCACCTATGGCTACACCTTC.

The chain recombines TRBV7-9 with TRBJ2-7; D is uncertain. This CDR3 comprises 14 residues. The V end was cut by 4 bases, the J end by 0 bases, with 10 bases between. Looked up from germline, CDR1 is SEHNR and CDR2 is FQNEAQ (reference sequence). The CDR3 sequence is CASSSRLSSYEQYF. The CDR3 coding sequence is TGTGCCAGCAGCTCCCGGCTAAGCTCCTACGAGCAGTACTTC. Filled out from reference TRBV7-9 and TRBJ2-7, the complete variable domain reads DTGVSQNPRHKITKRGQNVTFRCDPISEHNRLYWYRQTLGQGPEFLTYFQNEAQLEKSRLLSDRFSAERPKGSFSTLEIQRTEQGDSAMYLCASSSRLSSYEQYFGPGTRLTVT.

The table lists this clonotype with many counts. The V call is TRBV7-9, the J call TRBJ1-1; no definite D call. CDR1 SEHNR and CDR2 FQNEAQ come from the germline V gene (reference sequence). The ends were cut back, 5 bases at V and 1 base at J, with 20 bases in the middle. The CDR3 length is 17 residues. Here the CDR3 DNA reads TGTGCCAGCAGCATCACGACCCGAGGTCTAGGGAACACTGAAGCTTTCTTT. The encoded protein is CASSITTRGLGNTEAFF.

CDR3 sequence reads: CACSGVMIYGYTF. The DNA of the CDR3 is TGTGCCTGCTCAGGGGTTATGATCTATGGCTACACCTTC. The gene calls are TRBV28 and TRBJ1-2; D might be TRBD1 (6 bases). V gave up 11 bases and J gave up 4 bases, with 17 bases separating them. CDR1 MDHEN and CDR2 SYDVKM come from the germline V gene. The CDR3 is made up of 13 amino acids.

This clonotype was counted only a few times. The rearrangement links TRBV7-9 to TRBJ2-7; tentative D call: TRBD2 (6 bases). The CDR3 runs 12 residues. Germline V lookup: CDR1 SEHNR, CDR2 FQNEAQ (reference sequence). V was trimmed by 11 bases and J by 2 bases, leaving 13 bases between them. In nucleotides, the CDR3 is TGTGCCGTGCTACTAGCTCCCTACGAGCAGTACTTC. Translating gives CAVLLAPYEQYF.

This chain joins TRBV3-1 and TRBJ1-1; no firm D call. Germline V gene lookup returns CDR1 LGHDT and CDR2 YNNKEL (reference sequence). Trimming shortened V by 0 bases and J by 0 bases, and 11 bases separated the two germline ends. The CDR3 has 16 residues. The CDR3 here is CASSQEKPPMNTEAFF. Written as DNA, the CDR3 is TGTGCCAGCAGCCAAGAAAAGCCACCTATGAACACTGAAGCTTTCTTT.

This clonotype was observed at least ten times. The chain couples TRBV27 to TRBJ2-5; D possibly corresponds to TRBD1 (5 bases). Germline loops: CDR1 MNHEY, CDR2 SMNVEV (reference sequence). V lost 1 base, J lost 1 base, and 7 bases lay in between. The CDR3 extends over 14 amino acids. The CDR3 nucleotides are TGTGCCAGCAGTTTATTAGGGGTCCAAGAGACCCAGTACTTC. Protein product: CASSLLGVQETQYF.

This clonotype was counted at least ten times. The chain links TRBV20-1 to TRBJ1-2; tentative D call: TRBD1 (6 bases). Trimming took 4 bases from V and 4 from J, leaving 16 bases between them. CDR1 and CDR2 from the germline V gene are DFQATT and SNEGSKA (reference sequence). The CDR3 has 14 amino acids. The CDR3 loop is CSAITLGGAYGYTF. CDR3 DNA: TGCAGTGCTATCACGTTAGGGGGAGCCTATGGCTACACCTTC.

Written as DNA, the CDR3 is TGTGCCAGCAGCTTAGAGGACCCTGAAGCTTTCTTT. Amino acids: CASSLEDPEAFF. The J gene is TRBJ1-1, the V gene TRBV7-9; D unresolved. The CDR3 runs to 12 residues. Germline V CDR1 and CDR2: SEHNR, FQNEAQ (reference sequence). Trimming pared 1 base from V and 6 bases from J, leaving 6 bases between. The entire variable domain, with the rest obtained from reference TRBV7-9 and TRBJ1-1, is as follows: DTGVSQNPRHKITKRGQNVTFRCDPISEHNRLYWYRQTLGQGPEFLTYFQNEAQLEKSRLLSDRFSAERPKGSFSTLEIQRTEQGDSAMYLCASSLEDPEAFFGQGTRLTVV.

CDR3 sequence (DNA): TGTGCCAGCAGCCACCTCGCAGGGGGTGAAGAGACCCAGTACTTC. The encoded protein is CASSHLAGGEETQYF. This rearrangement joins TRBV14 to TRBJ2-5, with 7 bases lining up with TRBD1. The germline V gene has CDR1 SGHDN and CDR2 FVKESK. J gave up 3 bases and V 3 bases, and 7 bases lay outside the gene matches. The CDR3 is 15 residues long.

Only a few counts were recorded for this clonotype. This chain joins TRBV6-2 or TRBV6-3 and TRBJ1-3; 7 bases map to TRBD1. In germline, CDR1 is MNHEY, CDR2 SVGEGT. The trim removed 2 bases at V and 2 bases at J, leaving 6 bases unmatched. CDR3 length equals 16 residues. In DNA, the CDR3 is TGTGCCAGCAGTTACGGCCCGGGGACAGCTGGAAACACCATATATTTT. Translating it yields CASSYGPGTAGNTIYF.

The V and J genes are TRBV27 and TRBJ2-1; D not certain. V was cut by 3 bases and J by 10 bases, with 13 bases left in between. This CDR3 has 13 residues. Looked up from germline, CDR1 is MNHEY and CDR2 is SMNVEV (reference sequence). The CDR3 DNA reads as TGTGCCAGCAGTTTCGGCCGAAGTAGCGAGCAGTTCTTC. Translated: CASSFGRSSEQFF.

There are a few counts of this clonotype. The V and J genes are TRBV7-6 and TRBJ2-3, with TRBD2 matching 7 bases. The CDR3 is 16 residues long. Germline V gene sequence: CDR1 SGHVS, CDR2 FNYEAQ. V lost 4 bases to trimming and J lost 0 bases; unmatched junction nucleotides: 7. CDR3 nucleotides: TGTGCCAGCAGCTCCCCTCTAGCGGAGAGCACAGATACGCAGTATTTT. It codes for CASSSPLAESTDTQYF. Full variable domain (outside the CDR3, taken from reference TRBV7-6 and TRBJ2-3): GAGVSQSPRYKVTKRGQDVALRCDPISGHVSLYWYRQALGQGPEFLTYFNYEAQQDKSGLPNDRFSAERPEGSISTLTIQRTEQRDSAMYRCASSSPLAESTDTQYFGPGTRLTVL.

A few counts support this clonotype. CDR3 DNA: TGTGCCAGCTCACCTTCTAGCGGGGGGGAGCACGAGCAGTACTTC. Encoded protein: CASSPSSGGEHEQYF. The chain uses TRBV18 and TRBJ2-7; 12 bases fit TRBD2. CDR3 length: 15 amino acids. Trimming cost V 3 bases and J 5 bases; bases outside gene matches: 5. In germline, CDR1 is KGHSH, CDR2 LQKENI. The whole variable domain, filled in from reference TRBV18 and TRBJ2-7, reads NAGVMQNPRHLVRRRGQEARLRCSPMKGHSHVYWYRQLPEEGLKFMVYLQKENIIDESGMPKERFSAEFPKEGPSILRIQQVVRGDSAAYFCASSPSSGGEHEQYFGPGTRLTVT.

The chain uses TRBV29-1 and TRBJ1-2; D gene ambiguous. There are 15 residues in the CDR3. The V end lost 0 bases, the J end lost 1 base, and 12 bases lay between the germline ends. Germline CDR1 SQVTM, CDR2 ANQGSEA. Here the CDR3 reads CSVEDPVSVNYGYTF. CDR3 nucleotide sequence: TGCAGCGTTGAAGACCCGGTCTCCGTTAACTATGGCTACACCTTC.

The J gene is TRBJ1-6, the V gene TRBV20-1; D call uncertain. Germline V gene data show CDR1 as DFQATT and CDR2 as SNEGSKA (reference sequence). CDR3 size: 13 residues. Trimming removed 3 bases at V and 7 bases at J, with 10 bases between. The CDR3 DNA follows: TGCAGTGCTAGTGGAGCAGCAAATTCACCCCTCCACTTT. This sequence encodes CSASGAANSPLHF.